This is a list of T cell receptor beta chains from one sample in a study of shared clonotypes between healthy human individuals. Repertoires were generated with immunoSEQ multiplex PCR, while TCRdb's copy carries only in-frame clones and drops some. The sample includes 2 million to 3 million clones, around nine tenths of them seen just once. The sample taken for sequencing was naive CD4+ T cells sorted from blood. Source of these receptors: a man aged 18 to 35 in good health. CDR3s include the opening cysteine and the closing phenylalanine or tryptophan. D genes are given only for firm matches. A clone size is listed for some rows: how often the clone was seen (once, few, many), or a class if it is expanded.

clone size	D gene	V gene	J gene	CDR3 protein	CDR3 DNA
.	.	TRBV30	TRBJ1-6	CAWSARRGDSYNSPLHF	TGTGCCTGGAGTGCGAGGAGGGGGGATTCCTATAATTCACCCCTCCACTTT
.	.	TRBV5-1	TRBJ1-2	CASSSTDPGGYGYTF	TGCGCCAGCAGCTCCACAGACCCGGGAGGCTATGGCTACACCTTC
.	.	TRBV6-1	TRBJ1-5	CASRETSGNQPQHF	TGTGCCAGCAGGGAAACTAGTGGCAATCAGCCCCAGCATTTT
.	TRBD1	TRBV18	TRBJ2-5	CASSPSGQGAVETQYF	TGTGCCAGCTCACCATCAGGGCAGGGGGCCGTGGAGACCCAGTACTTC
.	.	TRBV7-9	TRBJ2-4	CASSFDQNIQYF	TGTGCCAGCAGCTTTGACCAAAACATTCAGTACTTC
.	TRBD1	TRBV18	TRBJ1-5	CASSRTGGAPHQPQHF	TGTGCCAGCTCGCGCACAGGGGGCGCCCCCCATCAGCCCCAGCATTTT
once	TRBD1	TRBV28	TRBJ1-2	CASSVQGQQVYGYTF	TGTGCCAGCAGCGTACAGGGACAGCAAGTCTATGGCTACACCTTC
.	TRBD2	TRBV30	TRBJ2-7	CAWIKAKAGVSSYEQYF	TGTGCCTGGATTAAAGCGAAGGCGGGAGTGAGCTCCTACGAGCAGTACTTC
.	.	TRBV10-3	TRBJ2-7	CAISGEGDTYEQYF	TGTGCCATCAGTGGCGAGGGGGATACGTACGAGCAGTACTTC
.	.	TRBV6-6	TRBJ2-7	CASRLGGSSYEQYF	TGTGCCAGCAGGTTAGGAGGCAGCTCCTACGAGCAGTACTTC
.	.	TRBV5-1	TRBJ2-1	CASSLLGDEQFF	TGCGCCAGCAGCTTGTTAGGCGATGAGCAGTTCTTC
.	TRBD1	TRBV6-1	TRBJ2-2	CASSVHRGTGELFF	TGTGCCAGCAGTGTCCACAGGGGAACCGGGGAGCTGTTTTTT
.	TRBD2	TRBV5-1	TRBJ2-1	CASSLAAGGVYNEQFF	TGCGCCAGCAGCTTGGCTGCGGGGGGGGTCTACAATGAGCAGTTCTTC
.	.	TRBV5-1	TRBJ1-1	CASQRGLNTEAFF	TGCGCCAGCCAGAGGGGTCTGAACACTGAAGCTTTCTTT
.	.	TRBV5-3	TRBJ2-7	CARSSTSTGIVSYEQYF	TGTGCCAGAAGCTCCACGTCCACAGGGATTGTTTCCTACGAGCAGTACTTC
.	TRBD1	TRBV7-6	TRBJ2-5	CASSSSGTGLRGQYF	TGTGCCAGCAGCTCGTCCGGGACAGGGTTGCGGGGCCAGTACTTC
.	.	TRBV18	TRBJ2-2	CASSPAGGQITNTGELFF	TGTGCCAGCTCACCGGCAGGGGGGCAAATTACGAACACCGGGGAGCTGTTTTTT
.	.	TRBV6-5	TRBJ2-7	CASGIIYEQYF	TGTGCCAGCGGCATAATCTACGAGCAGTACTTC